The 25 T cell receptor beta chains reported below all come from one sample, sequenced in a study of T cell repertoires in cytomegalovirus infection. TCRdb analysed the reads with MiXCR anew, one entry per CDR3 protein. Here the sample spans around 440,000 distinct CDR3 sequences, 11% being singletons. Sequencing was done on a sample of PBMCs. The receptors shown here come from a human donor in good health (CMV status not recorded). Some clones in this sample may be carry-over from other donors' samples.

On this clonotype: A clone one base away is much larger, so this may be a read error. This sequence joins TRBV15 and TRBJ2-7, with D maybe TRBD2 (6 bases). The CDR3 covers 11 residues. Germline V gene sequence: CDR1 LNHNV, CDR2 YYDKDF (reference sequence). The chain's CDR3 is CANSGFKEQYF. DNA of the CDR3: TGTGCCAACAGCGGGTTCAAGGAGCAGTACTTC.

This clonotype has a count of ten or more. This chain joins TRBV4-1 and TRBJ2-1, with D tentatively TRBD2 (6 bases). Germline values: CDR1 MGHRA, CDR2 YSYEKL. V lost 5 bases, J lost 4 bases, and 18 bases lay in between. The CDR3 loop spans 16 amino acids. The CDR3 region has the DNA TGCGCCAGCAGCGCACCCGAGGCTAGCGCATACAATGAGCAGTTCTTC. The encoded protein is CASSAPEASAYNEQFF.

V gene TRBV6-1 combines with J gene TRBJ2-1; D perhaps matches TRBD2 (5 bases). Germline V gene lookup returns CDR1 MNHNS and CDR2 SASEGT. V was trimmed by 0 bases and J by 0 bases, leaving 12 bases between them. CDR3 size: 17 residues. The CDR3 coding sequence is TGTGCCAGCAGTGAAGCTGTGGGGAGAAGCTCCTACAATGAGCAGTTCTTC. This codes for CASSEAVGRSSYNEQFF.

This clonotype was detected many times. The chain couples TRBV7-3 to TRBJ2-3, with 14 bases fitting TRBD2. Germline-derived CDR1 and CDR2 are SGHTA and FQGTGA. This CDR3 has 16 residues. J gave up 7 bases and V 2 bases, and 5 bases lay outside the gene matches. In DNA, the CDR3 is TGTGCCAGCAGCTTATCGACTAGCGGGGGGGCGAATACGCAGTATTTT. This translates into CASSLSTSGGANTQYF. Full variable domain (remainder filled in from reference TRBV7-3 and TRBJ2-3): GAGVSQTPSNKVTEKGKYVELRCDPISGHTALYWYRQSLGQGPEFLIYFQGTGAADDSGLPNDRFFAVRPEGSVSTLKIQRTERGDSAVYLCASSLSTSGGANTQYFGPGTRLTVL.

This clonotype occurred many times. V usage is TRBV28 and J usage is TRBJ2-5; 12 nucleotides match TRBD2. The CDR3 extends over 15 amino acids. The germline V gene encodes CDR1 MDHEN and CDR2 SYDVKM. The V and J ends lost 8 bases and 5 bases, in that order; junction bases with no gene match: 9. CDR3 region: CASSKIGTSGETQYF. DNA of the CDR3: TGTGCCAGCTCCAAAATCGGGACTAGCGGGGAGACCCAGTACTTC.

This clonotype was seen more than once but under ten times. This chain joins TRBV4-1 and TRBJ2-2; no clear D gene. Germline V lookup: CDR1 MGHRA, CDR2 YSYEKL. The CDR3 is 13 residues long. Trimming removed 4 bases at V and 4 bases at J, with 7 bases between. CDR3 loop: CASSLPPTGELFF. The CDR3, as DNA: TGCGCCAGCAGCCTCCCCCCCACCGGGGAGCTGTTTTTT.

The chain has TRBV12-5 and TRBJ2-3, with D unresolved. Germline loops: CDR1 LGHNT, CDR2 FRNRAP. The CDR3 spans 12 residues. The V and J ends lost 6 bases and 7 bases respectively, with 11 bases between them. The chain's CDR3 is CASGLGAYTQYF. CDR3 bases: TGTGCTAGTGGCCTTGGCGCATATACGCAGTATTTT.

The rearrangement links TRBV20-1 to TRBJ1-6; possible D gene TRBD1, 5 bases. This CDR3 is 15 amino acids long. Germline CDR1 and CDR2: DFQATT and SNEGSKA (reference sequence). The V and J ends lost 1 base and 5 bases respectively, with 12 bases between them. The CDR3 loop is CSARGQGGDNSPLHF. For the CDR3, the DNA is TGCAGTGCTAGAGGGCAGGGCGGAGATAATTCACCCCTCCACTTT.

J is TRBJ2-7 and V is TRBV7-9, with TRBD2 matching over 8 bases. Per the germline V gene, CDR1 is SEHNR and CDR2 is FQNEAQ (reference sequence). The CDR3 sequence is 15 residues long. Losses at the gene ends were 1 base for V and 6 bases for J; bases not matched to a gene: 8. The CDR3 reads CASSLEGLAGSEQYF. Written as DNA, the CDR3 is TGTGCCAGCAGCTTAGAAGGGCTAGCGGGTTCCGAGCAGTACTTC.

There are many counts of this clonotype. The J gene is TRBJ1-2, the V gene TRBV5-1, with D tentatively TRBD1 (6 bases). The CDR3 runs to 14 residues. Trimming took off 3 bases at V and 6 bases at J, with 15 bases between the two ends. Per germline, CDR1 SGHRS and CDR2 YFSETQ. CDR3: CASSSPGGADGYTF. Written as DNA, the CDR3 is TGCGCCAGCAGCTCCCCTGGGGGGGCGGATGGCTACACCTTC. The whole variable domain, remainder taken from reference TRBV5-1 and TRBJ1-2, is KAGVTQTPRYLIKTRGQQVTLSCSPISGHRSVSWYQQTPGQGLQFLFEYFSETQRNKGNFPGRFSGRQFSNSRSEMNVSTLELGDSALYLCASSSPGGADGYTFGSGTRLTVV.

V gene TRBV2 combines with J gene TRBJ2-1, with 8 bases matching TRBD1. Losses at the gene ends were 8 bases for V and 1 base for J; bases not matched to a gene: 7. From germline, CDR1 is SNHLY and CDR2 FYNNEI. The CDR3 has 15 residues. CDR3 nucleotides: TGTGCCAGCGGGTTGGACAGGGCTTCCTACAATGAGCAGTTCTTC. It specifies CASGLDRASYNEQFF.

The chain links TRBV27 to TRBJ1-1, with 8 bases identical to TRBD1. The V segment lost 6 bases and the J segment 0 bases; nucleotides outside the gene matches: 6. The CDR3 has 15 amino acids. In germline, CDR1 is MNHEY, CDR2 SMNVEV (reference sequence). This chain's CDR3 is CASRIGQGLNTEAFF. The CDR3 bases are TGTGCCAGCAGGATCGGACAGGGATTGAACACTGAAGCTTTCTTT.

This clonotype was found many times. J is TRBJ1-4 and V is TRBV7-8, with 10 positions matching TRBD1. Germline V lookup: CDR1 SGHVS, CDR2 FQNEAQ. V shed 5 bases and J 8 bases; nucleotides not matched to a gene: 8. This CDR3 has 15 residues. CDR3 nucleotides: TGTGCCAGCAGCAACCCCGGGACAGGGGCCGAAAAACTGTTTTTT. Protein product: CASSNPGTGAEKLFF.

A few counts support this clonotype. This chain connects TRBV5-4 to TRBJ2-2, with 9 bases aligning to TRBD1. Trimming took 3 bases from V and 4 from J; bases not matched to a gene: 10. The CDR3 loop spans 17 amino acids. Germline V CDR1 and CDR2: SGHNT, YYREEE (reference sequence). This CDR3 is CASSSVRGTGPTGELFF. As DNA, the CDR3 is TGTGCCAGCAGCTCGGTTCGCGGGACAGGGCCCACCGGGGAGCTGTTTTTT.

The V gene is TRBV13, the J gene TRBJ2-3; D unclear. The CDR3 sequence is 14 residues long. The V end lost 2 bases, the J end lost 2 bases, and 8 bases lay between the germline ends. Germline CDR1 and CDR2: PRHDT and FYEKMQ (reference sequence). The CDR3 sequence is CASSLLRLTDTQYF. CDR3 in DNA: TGTGCCAGCAGCTTACTGAGGCTCACAGATACGCAGTATTTT.

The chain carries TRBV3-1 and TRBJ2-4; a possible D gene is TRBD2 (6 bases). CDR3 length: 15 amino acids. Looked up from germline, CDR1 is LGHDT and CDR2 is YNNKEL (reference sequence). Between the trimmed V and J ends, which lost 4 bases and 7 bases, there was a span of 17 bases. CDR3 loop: CASSLGGTTTNIQYF. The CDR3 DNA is TGTGCCAGCAGCCTCGGAGGGACGACCACGAACATTCAGTACTTC.

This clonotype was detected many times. CDR3: CASSRYSGTGGHGNYGYTF. The CDR3 DNA reads as TGTGCCAGCAGCCGTTACTCTGGGACAGGGGGCCATGGAAACTATGGCTACACCTTC. The chain joins TRBV5-6 to TRBJ1-2, with 12 nucleotides matching TRBD1. The CDR3 is made up of 19 amino acids. Trimming at V came to 4 bases and at J to 2 bases, leaving 15 bases not matched to a gene. CDR1 is SGHDT, CDR2 YYEEEE, per germline.

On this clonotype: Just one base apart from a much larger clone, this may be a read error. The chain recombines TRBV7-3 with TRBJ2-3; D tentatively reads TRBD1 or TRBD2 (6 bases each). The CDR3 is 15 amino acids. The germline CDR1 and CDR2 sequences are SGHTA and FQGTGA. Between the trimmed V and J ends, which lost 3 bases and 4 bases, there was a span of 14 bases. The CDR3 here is CASSFNPGAPDTQYF. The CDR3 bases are TGTGCCAGCAGCTTCAATCCGGGGGCCCCAGATACGCAGTATTTT.

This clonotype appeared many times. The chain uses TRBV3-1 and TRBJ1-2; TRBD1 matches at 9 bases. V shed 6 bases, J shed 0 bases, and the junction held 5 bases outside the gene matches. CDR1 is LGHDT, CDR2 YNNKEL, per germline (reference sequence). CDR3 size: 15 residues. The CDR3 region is CASSPQGAANYGYTF. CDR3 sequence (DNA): TGTGCCAGCAGTCCACAGGGGGCAGCTAACTATGGCTACACCTTC.

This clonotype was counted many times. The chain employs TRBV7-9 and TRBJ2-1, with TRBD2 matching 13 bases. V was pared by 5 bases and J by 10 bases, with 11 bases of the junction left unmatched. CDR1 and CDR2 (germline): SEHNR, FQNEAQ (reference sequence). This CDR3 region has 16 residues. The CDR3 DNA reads TGTGCCAGCAGCCAGGGACTAGCGGGACCTAGAAAAGAGCAGTTCTTC. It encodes CASSQGLAGPRKEQFF.

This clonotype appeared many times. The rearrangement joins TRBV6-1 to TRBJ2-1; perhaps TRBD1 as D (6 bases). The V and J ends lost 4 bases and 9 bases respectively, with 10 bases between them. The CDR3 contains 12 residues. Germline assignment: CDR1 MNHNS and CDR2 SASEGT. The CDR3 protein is CASSVTGIEQFF. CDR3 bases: TGTGCCAGCAGTGTTACAGGGATTGAGCAGTTCTTC.

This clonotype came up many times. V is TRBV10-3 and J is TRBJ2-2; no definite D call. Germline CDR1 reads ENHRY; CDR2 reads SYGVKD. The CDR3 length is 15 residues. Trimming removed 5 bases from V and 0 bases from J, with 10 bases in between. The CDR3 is CAISSGGSNTGELFF. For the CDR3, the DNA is TGTGCCATCAGTTCTGGCGGTTCGAACACCGGGGAGCTGTTTTTT.

The CDR3 reads CSVPEKDRLKAQNFLNYGYTF. The CDR3 DNA follows: TGCAGCGTGCCCGAGAAGGACAGGTTAAAAGCTCAGAATTTTTTGAACTATGGCTACACCTTC. This sequence joins TRBV29-1 and TRBJ1-2; the match to TRBD1 covers 7 bases. The CDR3 consists of 21 residues. V trimming: 6 bases; J trimming: 2 bases; junction bases outside the gene matches: 30. Germline assignment: CDR1 SQVTM and CDR2 ANQGSEA.

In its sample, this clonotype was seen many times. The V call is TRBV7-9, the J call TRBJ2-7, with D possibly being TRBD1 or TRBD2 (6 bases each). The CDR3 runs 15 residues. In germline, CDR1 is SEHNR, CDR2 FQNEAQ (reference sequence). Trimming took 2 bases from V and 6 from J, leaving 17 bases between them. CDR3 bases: TGTGCCAGCAGCTTATCTGGGGGGCCGGATGGCGAGCAGTACTTC. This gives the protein CASSLSGGPDGEQYF.

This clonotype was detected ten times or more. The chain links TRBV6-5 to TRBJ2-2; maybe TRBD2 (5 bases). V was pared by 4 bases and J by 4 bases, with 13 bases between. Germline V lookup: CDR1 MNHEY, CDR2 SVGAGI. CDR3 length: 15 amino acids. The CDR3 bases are TGTGCCAGCAGTTTCGGGGTCCTTGGCACCGGGGAGCTGTTTTTT. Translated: CASSFGVLGTGELFF.